The rows below give T cell receptor beta chains drawn from one sample of a study of radiation and T cells in renal cell carcinoma. The method was immunoSEQ multiplex PCR; TCRdb's version includes in-frame clones alone and lacks a portion of them. The table shows 70,000 to 95,000 clones, with 82% occurring only once. This material consisted of blood, taken from a patient whose treatment included radiotherapy and nephrectomy. The receptors here all came from a man between 60 and 70 years old with renal cell carcinoma. CDR3s include the opening cysteine and the closing phenylalanine or tryptophan. The D gene is left open where the match is weak. Only some rows state a clone size, as once, few, many or a class for expanded clones.

- | TRBJ1-3 | TRBV5-1 | TRBD1 | CASSIDRGANTIYF | TGCGCCAGCAGCATCGACAGGGGAGCAAACACCATATATTTT
- | TRBJ2-5 | TRBV21-1 | - | CASSPAGGFRETQYF | TGTGCCAGCAGCCCCGCCGGGGGGTTTAGGGAGACCCAGTACTTC
- | TRBJ2-7 | TRBV10-3 | TRBD2 | CAISDSGRASEQYF | TGTGCCATCAGTGATAGCGGGAGGGCCTCCGAGCAGTACTTC
- | TRBJ2-7 | TRBV5-1 | TRBD1 | CASSLGGTGSYEQYF | TGCGCCAGCAGCTTGGGGGGGACAGGATCCTACGAGCAGTACTTC
- | TRBJ1-6 | TRBV6-6 | TRBD1 | CASSSDRGNSPLHF | TGTGCCAGCAGTTCAGACAGGGGAAATTCACCCCTCCACTTT
few | TRBJ1-1 | TRBV6-5 | - | CAARQGHNTEAFF | TGTGCCGCCAGACAAGGGCATAACACTGAAGCTTTCTTT
- | TRBJ2-4 | TRBV14 | - | CASSQNQVAKNIQYF | TGTGCCAGCAGCCAGAACCAGGTGGCCAAAAACATTCAGTACTTC
- | TRBJ1-1 | TRBV7-9 | - | CASSLRGTPDIEAFF | TGTGCCAGCAGCTTACGGGGGACGCCGGATATTGAAGCTTTCTTT
- | TRBJ2-7 | TRBV9 | - | CASSGLPKDGEQYF | TGTGCCAGCAGCGGACTACCGAAGGACGGCGAGCAGTACTTC
- | TRBJ2-3 | TRBV28 | - | CASSLSRATQYF | TGTGCCAGCAGTTTGTCAAGGGCTACGCAGTATTTT
- | TRBJ2-3 | TRBV29-1 | - | CSAELGVRTDTQYF | TGCAGCGCCGAGCTTGGTGTAAGGACAGATACGCAGTATTTT
- | TRBJ2-5 | TRBV7-2 | TRBD2 | CASSPGGVAGGGETQYF | TGTGCCAGCAGCCCGGGTGGGGTAGCGGGAGGGGGAGAGACCCAGTACTTC
- | TRBJ2-1 | TRBV2 | TRBD2 | CASRGLAGGIGNEQFF | TGTGCCAGCAGGGGACTAGCGGGAGGGATCGGAAATGAGCAGTTCTTC
- | TRBJ2-1 | TRBV5-1 | - | CASIGTGGYNEQFF | TGCGCCAGCATCGGTACCGGCGGATACAATGAGCAGTTCTTC
once | TRBJ2-7 | TRBV19 | TRBD2 | CASRLDGGRDYEQYF | TGTGCCAGTAGGCTAGATGGCGGGAGGGACTACGAGCAGTACTTC
- | TRBJ2-7 | TRBV10-3 | - | CAIKGVQGFEQYF | TGTGCCATCAAGGGAGTCCAGGGATTCGAGCAGTACTTC
- | TRBJ1-3 | TRBV6-6 | TRBD1 | CASSYSGQGYGNTIYF | TGTGCCAGCAGTTACTCCGGACAGGGGTACGGAAACACCATATATTTT
- | TRBJ2-7 | TRBV7-2 | - | CASSPRRDSKAAYF | TGTGCCAGCAGCCCCCGGAGGGACAGCAAGGCAGCGTACTTC
- | TRBJ1-2 | TRBV19 | TRBD1 | CASSIRQGRYGYTF | TGTGCCAGTAGTATTCGACAGGGCCGGTATGGCTACACCTTC
- | TRBJ1-2 | TRBV9 | - | CASSVAAGINNYGYTF | TGTGCCAGCAGCGTAGCGGCAGGGATAAACAACTATGGCTACACCTTC
few | TRBJ1-5 | TRBV9 | TRBD1 | CASSLGGDRRNQPQHF | TGTGCCAGCAGTCTCGGTGGGGACAGGCGCAATCAGCCCCAGCATTTT
- | TRBJ1-3 | TRBV28 | - | CASSLGPRGTGNTIYF | TGTGCCAGCAGTTTAGGACCCAGGGGAACTGGAAACACCATATATTTT
- | TRBJ2-5 | TRBV19 | - | CASSIAQGRLKETQYF | TGTGCCAGTAGTATAGCGCAGGGGAGATTGAAAGAGACCCAGTACTTC